This entry is about one TCR beta chain. The antigen is not known. The data originate from a study of Ad26.COV2.S vaccination and SARS-CoV-2 variants. Study background: Among those in the COV1001 Ad26.COV2.S trial arm was the donor. Dosing was one shot or two shots 56 days apart. Points from the study as a whole: Placebo and vaccine recipients had non-spike TCR breadth that was similar.

Profiled with immunoSEQ multiplex PCR; TCRdb holds only in-frame clones, not every one. Among over 250,000 clones listed, approximately 89% were seen once. V was shortened by 5 bases and J by 6 bases, with 20 bases between the two germline ends. The germline gives CDR1 SGHAT, CDR2 FQNNGV. This CDR3 region has 16 residues. Treatment given: some 20 received Ad26.COV2.S at low or high dose, single or two shots; roughly five received placebo; per-sample allocation not given. Collection of samples fell on day 63 after the first vaccine or placebo injection. J is TRBJ2-1 and V is TRBV11-2, with a weak D call TRBD1 (5 bases). The sequences come from peripheral blood, collected in a trial of Ad26.COV2.S vaccine versus placebo. This TCR came from a person aged 18-60 years who received the Ad26.COV2.S COVID-19 vaccine or a placebo. CDR3 sequence (DNA): TGTGCCAGCAGCCCTGCCTCGAGTGGGGCACTCAATGAGCAGTTCTTC. Translated, it gives CASSPASSGALNEQFF. Full variable domain (rest looked up from reference TRBV11-2 and TRBJ2-1): EAGVAQSPRYKIIEKRQSVAFWCNPISGHATLYWYQQILGQGPKLLIQFQNNGVVDDSQLPKDRFSAERLKGVDSTLKIQPAKLEDSAVYLCASSPASSGALNEQFFGPGTRLTVL.